Listed here are 30 T cell receptor beta chains from one sample, sequenced in a study of blood T cell repertoires in COVID-19. The assay was immunoSEQ multiplex PCR, and TCRdb's table has in-frame clones only and misses some. The sample yields about 260,000 clones, roughly 82% seen once. The source material was PBMCs or T cells enriched from blood (not recorded which). The source is a woman between 45 and 65 years old who had recovered from COVID-19.

In its sample, this clone was seen a few times. In DNA, the CDR3 is TGTGCCAGCAGCTCCAGGGTAGGGGAGACCCAGTACTTC. As protein: CASSSRVGETQYF. The V and J genes are TRBV5-5 and TRBJ2-5, with D perhaps TRBD1 (5 bases). The CDR3 spans 13 residues. V dropped 3 bases and J dropped 5 bases, with 11 bases sitting between them. CDR1 is SGHKS and CDR2 is YYEKEE in the germline V gene (reference sequence).

The chain carries TRBV6-5 and TRBJ1-2, with D possibly matching TRBD1 (5 bases). Trimming shortened V by 0 bases and J by 8 bases, and 16 bases separated the two germline ends. The CDR3 spans 15 residues. CDR1 and CDR2 (germline): MNHEY, SVGAGI. The CDR3 nucleotides read TGTGCCAGCAGTTACTCGGGGCCCGGGCCGGCGGGCTACACCTTC. It encodes CASSYSGPGPAGYTF.

The chain employs TRBV11-1 and TRBJ1-2; TRBD1 agrees at 7 bases. After removal of 6 bases from V and 3 bases from J, the junction contained 10 bases not matched to a gene. CDR3 size: 15 residues. Germline assignment: CDR1 SGHAT and CDR2 FQDESV (reference sequence). The CDR3 DNA follows: TGTGCCAGCAGAAGAGGGGGCGGCCTAGACTATGGCTACACCTTC. This translates into CASRRGGGLDYGYTF.

The chain couples TRBV11-3 to TRBJ2-3, with TRBD2 matching 11 bases. From germline, CDR1 is SGHNT and CDR2 YENEEA. The CDR3 extends over 15 amino acids. With 4 bases clipped from V and 6 bases from J, the junction kept 6 bases outside the gene matches. The CDR3 DNA reads as TGTGCCAGCAGCTCCTTAGCGGGGGGGCGCGATACGCAGTATTTT. It encodes CASSSLAGGRDTQYF.

The genes are TRBV5-5 and TRBJ2-1; 7 bases match TRBD2. The ends lost 2 bases at V and 8 bases at J; junction bases unmatched: 10. The CDR3 length is 15 residues. Per germline, CDR1 SGHKS and CDR2 YYEKEE (reference sequence). The CDR3 here is CASSFTGRFGDEQFF. CDR3 nucleotides: TGTGCCAGCAGCTTTACCGGGAGGTTTGGGGATGAGCAGTTCTTC.

This clone was picked up a small number of times. The rearrangement links TRBV20-1 to TRBJ1-5; 7 nucleotides agree with TRBD1. V was clipped by 3 bases and J by 5 bases; unmatched bases: 4. The germline CDR1 and CDR2 sequences are DFQATT and SNEGSKA (reference sequence). The CDR3 has 13 amino acids. DNA for the CDR3: TGCAGTGCTAGTGTTACAGGGGATCAGCCCCAGCATTTT. Translating gives CSASVTGDQPQHF.

The rearrangement links TRBV27 to TRBJ2-1, with 8 bases lining up with TRBD2. V shed 1 base, J shed 12 bases, and the junction held 8 bases outside the gene matches. From germline, CDR1 is MNHEY and CDR2 SMNVEV (reference sequence). The length of the CDR3 is 14 residues. The CDR3 is CASSLFATGRGQFF. The DNA for the CDR3 is TGTGCCAGCAGTTTATTCGCCACCGGGAGGGGGCAGTTCTTC.

This clone was seen once. At the DNA level, this CDR3 is encoded by other sequences in the same sample as well. This chain connects TRBV7-2 to TRBJ1-2, with D possibly being TRBD1 (5 bases). Trimming cost V 5 bases and J 5 bases, with 12 bases left between them. This CDR3 has 13 residues. Per the germline V gene, CDR1 is SGHTA and CDR2 is FQGNSA. CDR3: CASSLNRGYGYTF. The CDR3, as DNA: TGTGCCAGCAGCCTCAATAGGGGTTATGGCTACACCTTC.

This chain links TRBV4-3 with TRBJ1-1; D not resolved. V gave up 0 bases and J gave up 5 bases, with 22 bases separating them. This CDR3 comprises 18 residues. CDR1 and CDR2 from the germline V gene are LGHNA and YSLEER. CDR3 coding DNA: TGCGCCAGCAGCCAAGACCGTAGGCGGCTTGGAGATCGAACTGAAGCTTTCTTT. It is translated as CASSQDRRRLGDRTEAFF.

Concerning this clone itself: Other DNA sequences from this sample encode an identical CDR3 as well. The gene calls are TRBV11-3 and TRBJ2-5; 8 bases are shared with TRBD2. The CDR3 has 14 amino acids. Per germline, CDR1 SGHNT and CDR2 YENEEA. Losses at the gene ends were 1 base for V and 5 bases for J; bases not matched to a gene: 3. The CDR3 reads CASSLAGGRETQYF. CDR3 in DNA: TGTGCCAGCAGCTTAGCGGGGGGGCGGGAGACCCAGTACTTC.

The J gene is TRBJ1-3, the V gene TRBV7-2; no clear D. The V gene's germline CDR1 is SGHTA and CDR2 FQGNSA. V shed 3 bases and J shed 2 bases, with 14 bases lying between them. This CDR3 spans 16 amino acids. The CDR3 region is CASSFGLTYAGNTIYF. The CDR3 region has the DNA TGTGCCAGCAGCTTTGGCCTTACGTACGCTGGAAACACCATATATTTT. The variable domain in full, with the rest retrieved from reference TRBV7-2 and TRBJ1-3, is GAGVSQSPSNKVTEKGKDVELRCDPISGHTALYWYRQSLGQGLEFLIYFQGNSAPDKSGLPSDRFSAERTGGSVSTLTIQRTQQEDSAVYLCASSFGLTYAGNTIYFGEGSWLTVV.

This clone was picked up a small number of times. This chain connects TRBV6-5 to TRBJ2-7, with 9 nucleotides matching TRBD2. Germline CDR1 is MNHEY and CDR2 is SVGAGI. This CDR3 comprises 15 residues. V gave up 4 bases and J gave up 2 bases; unmatched junction bases: 6. The CDR3 is CASSSPGTSTYEQYF. In DNA form, the CDR3 reads TGTGCCAGCAGTTCCCCCGGGACTAGCACCTACGAGCAGTACTTC.

This sequence joins TRBV6-2 or TRBV6-3 and TRBJ2-7; D might be TRBD1 (6 bases). This CDR3 is built from 19 residues. Germline V CDR1 and CDR2: MNHEY, SVGEGT. The V end lost 2 bases, the J end lost 5 bases, and 28 bases lay between the germline ends. The CDR3 protein is CASSYEGGQSYLPPHEQYF. The CDR3 nucleotides read TGTGCCAGCAGTTACGAGGGTGGACAGTCATACCTTCCCCCCCACGAGCAGTACTTC.

V gene TRBV7-9 combines with J gene TRBJ1-2; D may be TRBD1 (5 bases). The CDR3 has 16 residues. The V end was cut by 6 bases, the J end by 4 bases, with 21 bases between. The V gene's germline CDR1 is SEHNR and CDR2 FQNEAQ (reference sequence). The CDR3 region is CASRPAGRGFIYGYTF. The DNA for the CDR3 is TGTGCCAGCAGACCAGCCGGGAGGGGCTTCATCTATGGCTACACCTTC.

This rearrangement joins TRBV30 to TRBJ1-5; a weak D match, TRBD1 (5 bases). Trimming took 0 bases from V and 9 from J, leaving 18 bases between them. The germline CDR1 and CDR2 sequences are GTSNPN and SVGIG (reference sequence). This CDR3 has 15 amino acids. The CDR3 DNA follows: TGTGCCTGGAGTGTTCAAGGCAGCTCAGGGTTGCCCCAGCATTTT. As protein: CAWSVQGSSGLPQHF.

This sequence joins TRBV5-6 and TRBJ2-7, with a weak D call TRBD2 (6 bases). There are 14 residues in the CDR3. CDR1 and CDR2 (germline): SGHDT, YYEEEE. V lost 6 bases, J lost 2 bases, and 15 bases lay in between. The CDR3 is CASTFSGRTYEQYF. The CDR3 DNA sequence: TGTGCCAGCACCTTTTCTGGGAGGACCTACGAGCAGTACTTC.

V usage is TRBV19 and J usage is TRBJ1-3, with a possible D match to TRBD1 (5 bases). Deletions cut 3 bases from V and 7 bases from J, with 22 bases between. The CDR3 contains 17 residues. In germline, CDR1 is LNHDA, CDR2 SQIVND (reference sequence). The CDR3 DNA is TGTGCCAGTAGTATTGACGCGGGGCCAAGGCTTAGTAACACCATATATTTT. It specifies CASSIDAGPRLSNTIYF.

This clone was found once. V is TRBV19 and J is TRBJ1-3; no firm D call. Germline CDR1 reads LNHDA; CDR2 reads SQIVND (reference sequence). V was pared by 6 bases and J by 2 bases, with 17 bases between. The CDR3 has 16 amino acids. In nucleotides, the CDR3 is TGTGCCAGTAGCAATCGGGGATACAACCCTGGAAACACCATATATTTT. This gives the protein CASSNRGYNPGNTIYF.

The V call is TRBV3-1 (or the pseudogene TRBV3-2), the J call TRBJ2-2; D ambiguous. V was clipped by 4 bases and J by 1 base, with 7 bases between them. Per the germline V gene, CDR1 is LGHDT and CDR2 is YNNKEL (reference sequence). CDR3 length: 14 residues. The CDR3 reads CASSRAKNTGELFF. In DNA, the CDR3 is TGTGCCAGCAGCCGGGCAAAGAACACCGGGGAGCTGTTTTTT.

The rearrangement links TRBV4-1 to TRBJ2-2; 14 positions agree with TRBD2. This CDR3 comprises 18 residues. Germline V lookup: CDR1 MGHRA, CDR2 YSYEKL. V lost 3 bases and J lost 7; bases outside the gene matches: 10. CDR3 sequence: CASSHLQGLAGAGGELFF. DNA of the CDR3: TGCGCCAGCAGCCACTTACAGGGACTAGCGGGAGCGGGCGGGGAGCTGTTTTTT.

The genes are TRBV11-2 and TRBJ1-2, with a weak D call TRBD1 (5 bases). Germline CDR1 is SGHAT and CDR2 is FQNNGV. V was pared by 4 bases and J by 4 bases, with 13 bases between. There are 14 residues in the CDR3. The CDR3 loop reads CASSWEQDVYGYTF. The CDR3, as DNA: TGTGCCAGCAGCTGGGAACAGGATGTCTATGGCTACACCTTC.

This rearrangement joins TRBV19 to TRBJ1-3; 8 nucleotides line up with TRBD1. The CDR3 is made up of 23 amino acids. Trimming removed 7 bases from V and 0 bases from J; junction bases left unmatched: 29. The germline gives CDR1 LNHDA, CDR2 SQIVND (reference sequence). The CDR3 loop reads CASISLDRRDRTFSSYSGNTIYF. CDR3 nucleotides: TGTGCCAGTATCAGCCTCGACCGCCGGGACAGGACCTTCTCCTCGTACTCTGGAAACACCATATATTTT.

This clone has only one observation. The gene calls are TRBV3-1 (or the pseudogene TRBV3-2) and TRBJ1-1, with D perhaps matching TRBD1 (6 bases). V was shortened by 0 bases and J by 1 base, with 6 bases between the two germline ends. In germline, CDR1 is LGHDT, CDR2 YNNKEL (reference sequence). This CDR3 contains 14 residues. The chain's CDR3 is CASSQEGQNTEAFF. The CDR3 nucleotides read TGTGCCAGCAGCCAAGAGGGACAGAACACTGAAGCTTTCTTT.

The V gene is TRBV23-1, the J gene TRBJ1-2; D is ambiguous. TRBV23-1 is known as an ORF, though its function is uncertain. Trimming removed 6 bases from V and 4 bases from J, with 3 bases in between. The CDR3 length is 10 residues. CDR3 residues: CASSLYGYTF. The CDR3 coding sequence is TGCGCCAGCAGCCTCTATGGCTACACCTTC.

The chain couples TRBV29-1 to TRBJ2-2; tentatively, D is TRBD2 (6 bases). The germline V gene has CDR1 SQVTM and CDR2 ANQGSEA. The CDR3 is 14 amino acids. With 2 bases removed from V and 7 bases from J, the gap between germline ends came to 14 bases. Here the CDR3 reads CSVEPNGSGGELFF. As DNA, the CDR3 is TGCAGCGTTGAACCAAACGGGAGCGGCGGGGAGCTGTTTTTT.

This clone was counted between two and nine times. V and J are TRBV21-1 and TRBJ1-1. TRBV21-1 is given as a pseudogene. The CDR3 totals 15 residues. Here the CDR3 reads CASSKARRGGTEAFF. CDR3 coding DNA: TGTGCCAGCAGCAAGGCTCGGCGGGGTGGTACTGAAGCTTTCTTT.

The chain is built from TRBV2 and TRBJ1-2, with D possibly matching TRBD1 (5 bases). Germline CDR1 reads SNHLY; CDR2 reads FYNNEI. CDR3 size: 13 residues. Trimming removed 3 bases at V and 7 bases at J, with 12 bases between. The CDR3 nucleotides are TGTGCCAGCAGTGACCAGGGTATGGGTGGCTACACCTTC. This sequence encodes CASSDQGMGGYTF.

V gene TRBV7-8 combines with J gene TRBJ2-1, with TRBD2 matching over 12 bases. This CDR3 has 21 residues. The germline gives CDR1 SGHVS, CDR2 FQNEAQ. V was clipped by 5 bases and J by 4 bases; unmatched bases: 21. CDR3 in amino acids: CASSPRLLTSGGSKNYNEQFF. Here the CDR3 DNA reads TGTGCCAGCAGCCCAAGACTTCTTACTAGCGGGGGGAGTAAAAATTACAATGAGCAGTTCTTC.

On this clone itself: An end of the junction differs from the germline gene, which may be a read error. The chain couples TRBV11-3 to TRBJ2-3; TRBD1 might be the D (5 bases). This CDR3 is built from 14 residues. The germline gives CDR1 SGHNT, CDR2 YENEEA. CDR3 sequence: CASSLAWGTDTQYF. The DNA for the CDR3 is TGTGCCAGCAGCTTAGCCTGGGGCACGGATACGCAGTATTTT.

The chain uses TRBV5-5 and TRBJ2-2, with TRBD1 matching over 10 bases. The CDR3 is 15 residues long. In germline, CDR1 is SGHKS, CDR2 YYEKEE (reference sequence). After removal of 5 bases from V and 5 bases from J, the junction contained 6 bases not matched to a gene. CDR3 DNA: TGTGCCAGCAGAAGACAGGGGGCGCAAACCGGGGAGCTGTTTTTT. Translated: CASRRQGAQTGELFF.